This TCR beta chain was recorded in a study of blood T cell repertoires in COVID-19. As for the study in general: PBMCs, B-cell-depleted T cells, or T cells provided the cDNA or gDNA that made up the material.

With regard to this clone: Other DNA sequences of this sample code for an identical CDR3.

V dropped 1 base and J dropped 3; count of bases not matched to a gene: 0. CDR1 is SGHRS, CDR2 YFSETQ, per germline. The CDR3 sequence is 15 residues long. Sequenced by immunoSEQ multiplex PCR; TCRdb stores in-frame clones only, minus some. The repertoire holds over 250,000 clones, around four fifths seen once, with around a tenth in the top ten. The chain joins TRBV5-1 to TRBJ2-1; 11 nucleotides match TRBD2. Sample: peripheral blood. The receptor's source is a woman between 50 and 59 years old who had recovered from COVID-19. This CDR3 is CASSLTSGGYNEQFF. CDR3 bases: TGCGCCAGCAGCTTGACTAGCGGGGGCTACAATGAGCAGTTCTTC.